This T cell receptor (beta chain) was retrieved from a study of cytomegalovirus exposure and HLA in healthy donors. On this clone: What it binds is unknown.

Study-level points and caveats: There were some public TCRs occurring in many donors, but most TCR sequences were rare. After further analysis at a later stage, 16,951 TCR beta sequences were associated with HLA alleles at 0.05 false discovery rate. Previously analyzed data showed that most TCR beta V segments were productive at a frequency of about 87% or about 30%. Apparent HLA restriction characterized most CMV-associated TCR beta chains in a later analysis.

The CDR3 runs 12 residues. The germline CDR1 and CDR2 sequences are SNHLY and FYNNEI. V gave up 11 bases and J gave up 1 base, with 11 bases separating them. The study ran its PCR with 60 Vbeta and 13 Jbeta primers. The data were produced by immunoSEQ multiplex PCR, yet TCRdb's version contains in-frame clones alone and is incomplete. Its listing shows over 200,000 clones. The material sequenced was PBMCs. This clonotype was obtained from a woman younger than 45 in good health and CMV-seropositive. The chain uses TRBV2 and TRBJ2-5; perhaps TRBD1 as D (6 bases). CDR3 in amino acids: CACQQGQETQYF. The CDR3, as DNA: TGTGCCTGCCAACAGGGCCAAGAGACCCAGTACTTC.